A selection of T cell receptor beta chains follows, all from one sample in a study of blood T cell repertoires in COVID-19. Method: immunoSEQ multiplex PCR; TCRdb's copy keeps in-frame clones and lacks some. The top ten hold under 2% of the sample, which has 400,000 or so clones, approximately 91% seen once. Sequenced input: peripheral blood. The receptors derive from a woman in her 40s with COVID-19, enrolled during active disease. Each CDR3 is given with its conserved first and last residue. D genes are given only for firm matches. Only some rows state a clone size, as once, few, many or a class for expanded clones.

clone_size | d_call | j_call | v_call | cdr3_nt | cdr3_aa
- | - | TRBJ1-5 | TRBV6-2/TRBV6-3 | TGTGCCAGCAGTTACTCCGTGGGTGGGGCTAGCAATCAGCCCCAGCATTTT | CASSYSVGGASNQPQHF
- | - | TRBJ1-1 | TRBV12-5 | TGTGCTAGTGGTCTTGGACAGCCAAACACTGAAGCTTTCTTT | CASGLGQPNTEAFF
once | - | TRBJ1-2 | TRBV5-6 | TGTGCCAGCAGCTTGGCCCAGTCGGGGGAGTGGCGACTCTTC | CASSLAQSGEWRLF
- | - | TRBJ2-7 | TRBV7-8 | TGTGCCAGCAGCTTAGCAAGGACTCCTGGGAGGGAGCAGTACTTC | CASSLARTPGREQYF
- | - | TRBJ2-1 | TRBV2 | TGTGCCAGCAGTGCTGGGGGCTATGAGCAGTTCTTC | CASSAGGYEQFF
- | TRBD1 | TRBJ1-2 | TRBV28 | TGTGCCAGCAGTTTACCGACAGGGGGCTTTGGCTACACCTTC | CASSLPTGGFGYTF
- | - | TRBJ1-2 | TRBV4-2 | TGTGCCAGCAGCCAATCGCCGGGGGGCTACACCTTC | CASSQSPGGYTF
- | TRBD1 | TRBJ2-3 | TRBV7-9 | TGTGCCAGCAGCTTACCCCCGGACAGGGAAGTAGATACGCAGTATTTT | CASSLPPDREVDTQYF
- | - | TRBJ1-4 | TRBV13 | TGTGCCAGCAGCTTAGGCCTGGGGCCTGGGAATGAAAAACTGTTTTTT | CASSLGLGPGNEKLFF
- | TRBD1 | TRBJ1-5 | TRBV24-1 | TGTGCCACCAGTGAGGGAGGGACAGGGGCACTAGGGCCCCAGCATTTT | CATSEGGTGALGPQHF
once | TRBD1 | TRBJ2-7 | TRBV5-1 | TGCGCCAGCAGCTTGGGAAGGGGGCGTGAGCAGTACTTC | CASSLGRGREQYF
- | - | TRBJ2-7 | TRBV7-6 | TGTGCCAGCAGCTTATCCGGACATTCCTACGAGCAGTACTTC | CASSLSGHSYEQYF
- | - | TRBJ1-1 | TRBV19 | TGTGCCAGTAGTATCAATCCAGGGAGGATGAACACTGAAGCTTTCTTT | CASSINPGRMNTEAFF
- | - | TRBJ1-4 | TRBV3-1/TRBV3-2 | TGTGCCAGCAGCCGAACAGGGTCAACTAATGAAAAACTGTTTTTT | CASSRTGSTNEKLFF
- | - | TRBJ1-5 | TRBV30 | TGTGCCTGGAGTATTACTATGTCGTCCGGAGGCAATCAGCCCCAGCATTTT | CAWSITMSSGGNQPQHF
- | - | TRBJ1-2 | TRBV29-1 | TGCAGCGTTGTAGGTCCCCGGAGGCACTATGGCTACACCTTC | CSVVGPRRHYGYTF
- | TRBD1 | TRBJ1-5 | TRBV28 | TGTGCCAGCAGCTCCTCGGGGCAGGGGGTGAATCAGCCCCAGCATTTT | CASSSSGQGVNQPQHF
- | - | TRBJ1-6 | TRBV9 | TGTGCCAGCAGCCCCCGAGATTCACCCCTCCACTTT | CASSPRDSPLHF
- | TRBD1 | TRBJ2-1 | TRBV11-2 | TGTGCCAGCAGCCGCCGGGACAGGGATTACAATGAGCAGTTCTTC | CASSRRDRDYNEQFF
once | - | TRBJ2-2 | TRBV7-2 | TGTGCCAGCAGCTTAAAACCCCAGGGGTACACCGGGGAGCTGTTTTTT | CASSLKPQGYTGELFF
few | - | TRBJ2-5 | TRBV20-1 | TGCAGTGCTAGTCAGGACCAAGAGACCCAGTACTTC | CSASQDQETQYF
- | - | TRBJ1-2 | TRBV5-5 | TGTGCCAGCGGGCCTCCGACAGCTAACTATGGCTACACCTTC | CASGPPTANYGYTF
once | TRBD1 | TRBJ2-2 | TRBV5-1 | TGCGCCAGCAGCTTGTGGTACAGGACAGGGGGCACCGGGGAGCTGTTTTTT | CASSLWYRTGGTGELFF
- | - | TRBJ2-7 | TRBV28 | TGTGCCAGCAGTCTCCCCACCAGCTACGAGCAGTACTTC | CASSLPTSYEQYF
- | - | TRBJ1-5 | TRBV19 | TGTGCCAGTATACCGACAGCATATAGCAATCAGCCCCAGCATTTT | CASIPTAYSNQPQHF
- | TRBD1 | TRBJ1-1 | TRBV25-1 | TGTGCCAGCAGTGAGGGGGACAGGGGATTTTATTGGGACACTGAAGCTTTCTTT | CASSEGDRGFYWDTEAFF
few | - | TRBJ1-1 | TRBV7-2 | TGTGCCAGCAGCTTCCGGGATGACGACACTGAAGCTTTCTTT | CASSFRDDDTEAFF
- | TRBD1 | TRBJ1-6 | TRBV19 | TGTGCCAGTAGAACCGGGACAGGGAATTCACCCCTCCACTTT | CASRTGTGNSPLHF
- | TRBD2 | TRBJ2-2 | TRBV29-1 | TGCAGCGTTCCCGGACTAGCGGGAGACACCGGGGAGCTGTTTTTT | CSVPGLAGDTGELFF
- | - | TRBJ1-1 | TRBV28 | TGTGCCAGCAGCTCGGACAGCTACACTGAAGCTTTCTTT | CASSSDSYTEAFF
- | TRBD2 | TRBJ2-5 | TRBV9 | TGTGCCAGCAGCGCCAGACTAGCGGGGACGCAAGAGACCCAGTACTTC | CASSARLAGTQETQYF
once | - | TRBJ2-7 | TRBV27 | TGTGCCAGCAGGCAGGACGAGCAGTACTTC | CASRQDEQYF
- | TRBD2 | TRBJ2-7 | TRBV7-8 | TGTGCCAGCAGCTTAGCGACACGGGAGGAACATCCCTACGAGCAGTACTTC | CASSLATREEHPYEQYF
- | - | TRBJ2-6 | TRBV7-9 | TGTGCCAGCAGCTTTGGAGTCCCCTCTGGGGCCAACGTCCTGACTTTC | CASSFGVPSGANVLTF
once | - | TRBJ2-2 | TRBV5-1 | TGCGCCAGCAGCTTGGGGCAAACCGGGGAGCTGTTTTTT | CASSLGQTGELFF
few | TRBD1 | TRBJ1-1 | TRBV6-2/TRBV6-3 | TGTGCCAGCAGTGCCAGGGGGGTTACTGAAGCTTTCTTT | CASSARGVTEAFF
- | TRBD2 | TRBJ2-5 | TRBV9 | TGTGCCAGCAGTGGACTAGCGGGAGAGACCCAGTACTTC | CASSGLAGETQYF
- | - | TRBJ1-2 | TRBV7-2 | TGTGCCAGCAGCTTAAAGATGGGGGGAGGGCCAGGGCGAGTGGGCTACACCTTC | CASSLKMGGGPGRVGYTF
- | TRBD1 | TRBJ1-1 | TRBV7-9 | TGTGCCAGCAGCAATGACAGGGGCACCTTGAACACTGAAGCTTTCTTT | CASSNDRGTLNTEAFF
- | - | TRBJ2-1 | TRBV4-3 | TGCGCCAGCAGCCAAAGAAGGCGGGGCCCGAACAATGAGCAGTTCTTC | CASSQRRRGPNNEQFF
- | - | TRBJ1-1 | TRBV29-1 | TGCAGCGTTGAACCGGGGATGACTGAAGCTTTCTTT | CSVEPGMTEAFF
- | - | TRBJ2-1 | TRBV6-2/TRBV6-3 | TGTGCCAGCAGTTACTCGAGGAGACAGTTCTTC | CASSYSRRQFF
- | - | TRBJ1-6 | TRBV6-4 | TGTGCCAGCAGAGGAGACGGATATTCACCCCTCCACTTT | CASRGDGYSPLHF
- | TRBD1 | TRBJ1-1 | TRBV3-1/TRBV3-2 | TGTGCCAGCAGCCAAGATGTTGCAGGGGGCCTGAGCACTGAAGCTTTCTTT | CASSQDVAGGLSTEAFF
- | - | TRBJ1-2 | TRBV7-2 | TGTGCCAGCAGCTTATCGGCAGGGGATCCCTATGGCTACACCTTC | CASSLSAGDPYGYTF
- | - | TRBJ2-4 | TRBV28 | TGTGCCAGCAGTTTCCTCGGGGGAACCAAAAACATTCAGTACTTC | CASSFLGGTKNIQYF
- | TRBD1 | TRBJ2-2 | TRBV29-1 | TGCAGCGTTGCCGCCCAGGGGGATCCCGGGGAGCTGTTTTTT | CSVAAQGDPGELFF
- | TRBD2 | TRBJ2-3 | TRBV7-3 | TGTGCCAGCAGCCATAGCGGGGGGACCACAGATACGCAGTATTTT | CASSHSGGTTDTQYF
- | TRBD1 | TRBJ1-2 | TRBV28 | TGTGCCACCTCGGGAGGGGGCCATGGCTACACCTTC | CATSGGGHGYTF
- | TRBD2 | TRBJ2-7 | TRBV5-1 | TGCGCCAGCAGCTTGGCAGCTAGCGGGAGCGAGCAGTACTTC | CASSLAASGSEQYF
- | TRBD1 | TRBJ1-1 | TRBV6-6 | TGTGCCAGCAGTTACTCGGGGGACAGTGAAGCTTTCTTT | CASSYSGDSEAFF
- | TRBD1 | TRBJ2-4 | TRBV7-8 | TGTGCCAGCAGCTCCTCAGGGGGCATTCAGTACTTC | CASSSSGGIQYF
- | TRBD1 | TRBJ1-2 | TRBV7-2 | TGTGCCAGCAGCTTAGCCGGGACAGGGGTCCCAGTGGAAAGCGGCTACACCTTC | CASSLAGTGVPVESGYTF
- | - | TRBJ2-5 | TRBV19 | TGTGCCAGTAGTACACTCCCTCCTGAGACCCAGTACTTC | CASSTLPPETQYF
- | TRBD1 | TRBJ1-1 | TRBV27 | TGTGCCAGCAGCTCGGGACAGGGGCTGGGGAGTCACACTGAAGCTTTCTTT | CASSSGQGLGSHTEAFF
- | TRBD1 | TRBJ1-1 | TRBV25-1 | TGTGCCAGTATGATGGACAGGGGATACACTGAAGCTTTCTTT | CASMMDRGYTEAFF
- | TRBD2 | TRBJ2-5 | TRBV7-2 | TGTGCCAGCAGCTTATCATTAGCGGGAGTGTACCAAGAGACCCAGTACTTC | CASSLSLAGVYQETQYF